The 14 T cell receptor beta chains below all came from one sample that was sequenced in a study of T-cell memory formation after mild COVID-19. Each CDR3 protein is one row after TCRdb ran MiXCR on the 5' RACE reads. The sample includes around 510,000 distinct CDR3 sequences, about a fifth seen only once; the top ten take approximately 8.4%. Sequences were obtained from PBMCs or a T cell subset sorted from them (not recorded which). The receptors derive from an adult woman who had mild COVID-19 (a few samples of this study predate the infection). Cell type and time point are not known.

The chain recombines TRBV12-3 or TRBV12-4 with TRBJ1-1; TRBD1 agrees at 9 bases. V shed 6 bases and J 6 bases; nucleotides not matched to a gene: 8. The CDR3 is 14 amino acids. CDR3 region: CASSDQQGAAEAFF. CDR3 sequence (DNA): TGTGCCAGCAGCGACCAACAGGGGGCTGCTGAAGCTTTCTTT.

The V gene is TRBV5-1, the J gene TRBJ2-3; 12 bases are a match to TRBD1. Looked up from germline, CDR1 is SGHRS and CDR2 is YFSETQ. With 6 bases clipped from V and 3 bases from J, the junction kept 5 bases outside the gene matches. The CDR3 is 15 amino acids. The CDR3 sequence is CASTPGQGATDTQYF. CDR3 nucleotide sequence: TGCGCCAGCACGCCGGGACAGGGGGCAACAGATACGCAGTATTTT.

The V gene is TRBV10-3, the J gene TRBJ2-3; D is unclear. V lost 6 bases and J 2 bases, leaving 9 bases between the germline ends. CDR1 is ENHRY and CDR2 is SYGVKD in the germline V gene. The CDR3 covers 13 residues. The CDR3 DNA reads as TGTGCCATCAGGGACCACTACACAGATACGCAGTATTTT. Its translation is CAIRDHYTDTQYF.

This clonotype was detected only a few times. J is TRBJ2-7 and V is TRBV5-4, with TRBD2 matching over 15 bases. With V trimmed by 4 bases and J by 6 bases, 5 bases remained unmatched. The CDR3 contains 15 residues. Looked up from germline, CDR1 is SGHNT and CDR2 is YYREEE (reference sequence). Here the CDR3 reads CASSVPGLAGGEQYF. Written as DNA, the CDR3 is TGTGCCAGCAGCGTACCGGGACTAGCGGGAGGCGAGCAGTACTTC.

The chain couples TRBV24-1 to TRBJ1-1; the match to TRBD1 covers 7 bases. Germline CDR1 KGHDR, CDR2 SFDVKD. V lost 4 bases and J lost 1; bases outside the gene matches: 20. This CDR3 contains 20 residues. In DNA form, the CDR3 reads TGTGCCACCAGTGAACCGCAGGGACAGCCGGTTTATAAGTGGAACACTGAAGCTTTCTTT. Protein product: CATSEPQGQPVYKWNTEAFF.

This chain connects TRBV9 to TRBJ2-6, with 7 bases identical to TRBD1. The germline V gene has CDR1 SGDLS and CDR2 YYNGEE. J gave up 9 bases and V 2 bases, and 8 bases lay outside the gene matches. The CDR3 totals 15 residues. The CDR3 spells CASSVGWDRVNVLTF. CDR3 nucleotide sequence: TGTGCCAGCAGCGTCGGTTGGGACAGAGTCAACGTCCTGACTTTC.

This rearrangement joins TRBV5-1 to TRBJ1-1; 8 bases align to TRBD1. The CDR3 contains 16 residues. Germline V gives CDR1 SGHRS, CDR2 YFSETQ. V shed 1 base and J 0 bases; nucleotides not matched to a gene: 5. CDR3 loop: CASSLRTGRLNTEAFF. The CDR3 nucleotides are TGCGCCAGCAGCTTGAGGACAGGGCGTCTGAACACTGAAGCTTTCTTT.

The rearrangement links TRBV19 to TRBJ2-7; 9 bases match TRBD1. With V trimmed by 1 base and J by 1 base, 8 bases remained unmatched. Germline V gives CDR1 LNHDA, CDR2 SQIVND (reference sequence). The CDR3 totals 17 residues. The CDR3 is CASSIGTGGSLSYEQYF. The CDR3 DNA follows: TGTGCCAGTAGTATAGGTACAGGGGGCTCGCTATCCTACGAGCAGTACTTC.

This chain joins TRBV20-1 and TRBJ2-7; tentative D call: TRBD1 (5 bases). V lost 6 bases and J 4 bases, leaving 10 bases between the germline ends. Germline values: CDR1 DFQATT, CDR2 SNEGSKA (reference sequence). The CDR3 is 11 residues long. CDR3 amino acids: CSAPKGYEQYF. The CDR3 nucleotides are TGCAGTGCACCCAAGGGGTACGAGCAGTACTTC.

The count of this clonotype is one. This CDR3 is CASSSTSGIGTDTQYF. CDR3 bases: TGCGCCAGCAGCTCGACTAGCGGGATTGGCACAGATACGCAGTATTTT. The rearrangement links TRBV5-1 to TRBJ2-3; 11 nucleotides agree with TRBD2. Trimming at V came to 3 bases and at J to 1 base, leaving 4 bases not matched to a gene. The CDR3 has 16 amino acids. CDR1 SGHRS and CDR2 YFSETQ come from the germline V gene. Complete variable domain (other parts from reference TRBV5-1 and TRBJ2-3): KAGVTQTPRYLIKTRGQQVTLSCSPISGHRSVSWYQQTPGQGLQFLFEYFSETQRNKGNFPGRFSGRQFSNSRSEMNVSTLELGDSALYLCASSSTSGIGTDTQYFGPGTRLTVL.

The chain has TRBV7-9 and TRBJ2-2; D ambiguous. The V gene's germline CDR1 is SEHNR and CDR2 FQNEAQ (reference sequence). The CDR3 has 12 amino acids. The CDR3 DNA sequence: TGTGCTTTTAAGAAGCCGGCCGGGGAGCTGTTTTTT. This gives the protein CAFKKPAGELFF.

The chain couples TRBV9 to TRBJ2-2, with TRBD1 matching over 10 bases. The CDR3 runs 17 residues. Germline V gene sequence: CDR1 SGDLS, CDR2 YYNGEE. V was clipped by 3 bases and J by 10 bases; unmatched bases: 15. For the CDR3, the DNA is TGTGCCAGCAGCGAGGGCTTGGGGACAGGGGCCCCTACGGAGCTGTTTTTT. Amino acid sequence: CASSEGLGTGAPTELFF.

The rearrangement joins TRBV29-1 to TRBJ2-3; D is perhaps TRBD2 (6 bases). The germline V gene encodes CDR1 SQVTM and CDR2 ANQGSEA. Trimming removed 3 bases at V and 3 bases at J, with 7 bases between. CDR3 length: 12 amino acids. The CDR3 nucleotides read TGCAGCGTTGATAGCGGAACAGATACGCAGTATTTT. Protein product: CSVDSGTDTQYF.

V and J are TRBV5-4 and TRBJ2-3, with 8 nucleotides matching TRBD2. Germline loops: CDR1 SGHNT, CDR2 YYREEE (reference sequence). This CDR3 has 20 amino acids. V trimming: 2 bases; J trimming: 5 bases; junction bases outside the gene matches: 22. The CDR3 spells CASSFSLLRLALFSGDTQYF. CDR3 DNA sequence: TGTGCCAGCAGCTTTTCTTTGTTGAGACTAGCGCTCTTCTCGGGAGATACGCAGTATTTT.